This entry describes one T cell receptor (beta chain). The method was immunoSEQ multiplex PCR; TCRdb's version includes in-frame clones alone and lacks a portion of them. The data show around 500,000 clones, around 85% seen once. The sample belongs to a study of blood T cell repertoires in COVID-19. CDR3 length equals 15 residues. V trimming: 0 bases; J trimming: 6 bases; junction bases outside the gene matches: 6. The V gene's germline CDR1 is SGDLS and CDR2 YYNGEE. Sequenced: peripheral blood. The receptor's source is a human donor in a cohort sampled during active COVID-19. The chain is built from TRBV9 and TRBJ1-5; 7 bases line up with TRBD1. This CDR3 is CASSVGRGRGQPQHF. The CDR3 coding sequence is TGTGCCAGCAGCGTAGGTAGGGGGCGCGGTCAGCCCCAGCATTTT.